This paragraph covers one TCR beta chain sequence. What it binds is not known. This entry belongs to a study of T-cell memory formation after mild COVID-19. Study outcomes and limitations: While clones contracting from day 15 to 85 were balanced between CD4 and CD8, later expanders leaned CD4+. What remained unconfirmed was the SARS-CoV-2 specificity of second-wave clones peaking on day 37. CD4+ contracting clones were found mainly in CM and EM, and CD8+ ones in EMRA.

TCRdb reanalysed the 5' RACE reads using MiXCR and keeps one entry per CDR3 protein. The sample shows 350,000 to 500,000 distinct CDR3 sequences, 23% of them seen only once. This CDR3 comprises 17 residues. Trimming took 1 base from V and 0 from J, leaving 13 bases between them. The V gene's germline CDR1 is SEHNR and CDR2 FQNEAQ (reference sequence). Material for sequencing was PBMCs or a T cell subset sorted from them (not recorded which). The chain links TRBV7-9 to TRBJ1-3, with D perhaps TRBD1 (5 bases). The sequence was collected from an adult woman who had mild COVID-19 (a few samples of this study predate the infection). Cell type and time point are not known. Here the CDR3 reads CASSLGGYRSSGNTIYF. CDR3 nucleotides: TGTGCCAGCAGCTTAGGGGGCTACAGAAGCTCTGGAAACACCATATATTTT.